This is a list of T cell receptor beta chains from one sample in a study of shared clonotypes between healthy human individuals. The repertoire was sequenced with immunoSEQ multiplex PCR; TCRdb's copy has only in-frame clones and lacks some. The table records hundreds of thousands of clones, 90% to 96% of them present only once. The sample comprised naive CD4+ T cells sorted from blood. The source of these receptors is a woman aged 30 to 39 in good health. Each CDR3 is given with its conserved first and last residue. D genes are given only for firm matches. The listing skips clone size in some rows; elsewhere it reads once, few, many or a size class.

TRBD1	TRBV5-1	TRBJ2-7	-	CASSLGGQDRLSYEQYF	TGCGCCAGCAGCTTGGGAGGTCAGGACAGGCTATCCTACGAGCAGTACTTC
TRBD1	TRBV10-3	TRBJ1-5	-	CAIRGQGKDQPQHF	TGTGCCATCAGGGGACAGGGGAAGGATCAGCCCCAGCATTTT
TRBD2	TRBV5-1	TRBJ2-1	-	CASSLGSGSLGLNEQFF	TGCGCCAGCAGCTTGGGTAGCGGGAGTCTGGGCCTCAATGAGCAGTTCTTC
TRBD1	TRBV18	TRBJ1-1	-	CASSGQGANTEAFF	TGTGCCAGCTCAGGACAGGGGGCGAACACTGAAGCTTTCTTT
TRBD2	TRBV5-6	TRBJ2-2	-	CASSLVGTIYTGELFF	TGTGCCAGCAGCTTGGTTGGGACTATTTACACCGGGGAGCTGTTTTTT
TRBD1	TRBV19	TRBJ1-5	-	CASRKDRGGSQPQHF	TGTGCCAGTAGAAAGGACAGGGGAGGCAGTCAGCCCCAGCATTTT
-	TRBV7-9	TRBJ2-1	-	CASSLALRPSHNEQFF	TGTGCCAGCAGCTTAGCCCTCCGCCCCTCACACAATGAGCAGTTCTTC
TRBD2	TRBV28	TRBJ2-1	-	CASSLPGLAGGAAYEQFF	TGTGCCAGCAGCCTGCCGGGACTAGCGGGAGGGGCCGCTTACGAGCAGTTCTTC
TRBD2	TRBV5-4	TRBJ2-2	-	CASSLGLAGAGELFF	TGTGCCAGCAGCTTGGGACTAGCGGGAGCCGGGGAGCTGTTTTTT
TRBD1	TRBV7-1	TRBJ2-7	-	CASSWTGGPYEQYF	TGTGCCAGCAGCTGGACAGGGGGCCCCTACGAGCAGTACTTC
-	TRBV4-1	TRBJ1-2	-	CASSPWDGVYGYTF	TGCGCCAGCAGCCCCTGGGACGGGGTCTATGGCTACACCTTC
-	TRBV11-3	TRBJ2-7	-	CASSPGVSRSYEQYF	TGTGCCAGCAGCCCCGGGGTGTCCCGCTCCTACGAGCAGTACTTC
-	TRBV28	TRBJ2-1	-	CASVGTPTWNEQFF	TGTGCCAGCGTTGGGACTCCTACTTGGAATGAGCAGTTCTTC
TRBD2	TRBV7-2	TRBJ2-5	-	CASSLGTSGSETQYF	TGTGCCAGCAGCTTAGGGACTAGCGGGAGCGAGACCCAGTACTTC
-	TRBV29-1	TRBJ2-7	-	CSVASGHLNEQYF	TGCAGCGTTGCCTCGGGACACCTAAACGAGCAGTACTTC
-	TRBV7-9	TRBJ1-3	-	CASSSEPHSGNTIYF	TGTGCCAGCAGCTCTGAACCTCACTCTGGAAACACCATATATTTT
TRBD1	TRBV28	TRBJ1-5	-	CASSLKGAGNQPQHF	TGTGCCAGCAGTTTAAAGGGGGCGGGCAATCAGCCCCAGCATTTT
-	TRBV27	TRBJ2-2	-	CASSLGAGNTGELFF	TGTGCCAGCAGTTTAGGGGCCGGCAACACCGGGGAGCTGTTTTTT
TRBD2	TRBV6-5	TRBJ2-3	-	CASSYSTSGGTDTQYF	TGTGCCAGCAGTTACTCAACTAGCGGGGGAACAGATACGCAGTATTTT
-	TRBV2	TRBJ2-7	-	CASSLNRGGSYEQYF	TGTGCCAGCAGCCTGAACCGGGGAGGATCCTACGAGCAGTACTTC
TRBD1	TRBV28	TRBJ1-2	-	CASSLMDRPGIRYTF	TGTGCCAGCAGCCTTATGGACAGGCCGGGTATTCGATACACCTTC
-	TRBV7-8	TRBJ2-7	-	CASSLMRGEQYF	TGTGCCAGCAGCCTCATGCGTGGCGAGCAGTACTTC
-	TRBV4-2	TRBJ1-1	-	CASSQRQTNTEAFF	TGTGCCAGCAGCCAAAGACAGACGAACACTGAAGCTTTCTTT
TRBD2	TRBV2	TRBJ2-7	-	CASSVAGGPVTYF	TGTGCCAGCAGTGTTGCGGGAGGGCCCGTGACGTACTTC
-	TRBV30	TRBJ2-1	once	CAWRAIGPRSYNEQFF	TGTGCCTGGAGGGCAATCGGGCCACGCTCCTACAATGAGCAGTTCTTC
-	TRBV2	TRBJ1-5	once	CASSEGRGSNQPQHF	TGTGCCAGCAGTGAAGGTAGGGGTAGCAATCAGCCCCAGCATTTT
-	TRBV18	TRBJ2-7	-	CASSPTDSYEQYF	TGTGCCAGCTCACCAACGGACAGTTACGAGCAGTACTTC
TRBD2	TRBV7-3	TRBJ2-3	-	CASSLTPSGRKTDTQYF	TGTGCCAGCAGCTTAACACCTAGCGGGAGGAAGACGGATACGCAGTATTTT
-	TRBV5-4	TRBJ2-7	-	CASSLVGGTSYEQYF	TGTGCCAGCAGCTTGGTGGGCGGCACCTCCTACGAGCAGTACTTC
-	TRBV11-1	TRBJ2-7	-	CASSLAEGDYEQYF	TGTGCCAGCAGCTTAGCAGAGGGGGACTACGAGCAGTACTTC
TRBD2	TRBV30	TRBJ2-5	-	CAWDKSPGLAGLQETQYF	TGTGCCTGGGATAAAAGCCCGGGACTAGCGGGCCTCCAAGAGACCCAGTACTTC
-	TRBV5-1	TRBJ2-7	-	CASSSGGGEQYF	TGCGCCAGCAGCTCGGGTGGTGGGGAGCAGTACTTC
-	TRBV5-4	TRBJ2-7	-	CASSPIPGAGYAYEQYF	TGTGCCAGCAGCCCCATCCCCGGAGCGGGCTATGCCTACGAGCAGTACTTC
-	TRBV19	TRBJ2-1	-	CASSISISYNEQFF	TGTGCCAGTAGTATTTCTATCTCCTACAATGAGCAGTTCTTC
-	TRBV27	TRBJ1-2	-	CASSGAGQNDHYGYTF	TGTGCCAGCAGTGGGGCCGGGCAGAACGACCACTATGGCTACACCTTC
-	TRBV10-2	TRBJ2-7	-	CASARTSSYEQYF	TGCGCCAGTGCCCGGACAAGTTCCTACGAGCAGTACTTC
-	TRBV27	TRBJ1-2	-	CASSFLGRSGGYTF	TGTGCCAGCAGTTTCTTGGGGCGATCTGGCGGCTACACCTTC
-	TRBV11-2	TRBJ2-5	-	CASSLEGGVKTQYF	TGTGCCAGCAGCTTGGAGGGGGGCGTGAAGACCCAGTACTTC
-	TRBV28	TRBJ2-5	-	CASSLVAPETQYF	TGTGCCAGCAGTTTAGTGGCCCCAGAGACCCAGTACTTC
TRBD2	TRBV6-5	TRBJ2-7	-	CASTNGGAKYF	TGTGCCAGCACCAACGGGGGGGCCAAGTACTTC
-	TRBV27	TRBJ1-4	-	CASSLYMSGRTSTNEKLFF	TGTGCCAGCAGTTTATATATGTCGGGGCGGACTTCAACTAATGAAAAACTGTTTTTT
-	TRBV18	TRBJ1-2	-	CASSPPTAEGYGYTF	TGTGCCAGCTCACCCCCGACGGCGGAGGGGTATGGCTACACCTTC